The 28 T cell receptor beta chains in this list originate from one sample, sequenced in a study of blood T cell repertoires in COVID-19. The table came from immunoSEQ multiplex PCR; TCRdb's copy has only in-frame clones and leaves some out. The sample consists of around 40,000 clones, 80% to 90% of them appearing once. The sample consisted of peripheral blood. Receptor source: a human donor in a cohort sampled during active COVID-19.

This rearrangement joins TRBV5-1 to TRBJ2-5; 10 nucleotides agree with TRBD2. Germline values: CDR1 SGHRS, CDR2 YFSETQ. V shed 0 bases and J 4 bases; nucleotides not matched to a gene: 9. This CDR3 has 17 residues. The CDR3 sequence: CASSLGTSGVQGETQYF. The CDR3 DNA is TGCGCCAGCAGCTTGGGGACTAGCGGCGTACAAGGAGAGACCCAGTACTTC. The variable domain in full, with the rest retrieved from reference TRBV5-1 and TRBJ2-5, is KAGVTQTPRYLIKTRGQQVTLSCSPISGHRSVSWYQQTPGQGLQFLFEYFSETQRNKGNFPGRFSGRQFSNSRSEMNVSTLELGDSALYLCASSLGTSGVQGETQYFGPGTRLLVL.

The chain uses TRBV6-4 and TRBJ2-2, with D possibly being TRBD2 (5 bases). Germline lookup yields CDR1 MRHNA and CDR2 SNTAGT. The V end lost 2 bases, the J end lost 0 bases, and 7 bases lay between the germline ends. The CDR3 runs to 15 residues. This chain's CDR3 is CASSDGETNTGELFF. The CDR3 DNA sequence: TGTGCCAGCAGTGACGGGGAGACGAACACCGGGGAGCTGTTTTTT.

A few counts support this clone. The V and J genes are TRBV9 and TRBJ2-2; 7 bases match TRBD1. This CDR3 region has 16 residues. The V gene's germline CDR1 is SGDLS and CDR2 YYNGEE. Germline trimming cut 0 bases from V and 6 bases from J; bases unmatched to any gene: 8. CDR3 sequence reads: CASSVDPTGFAGELFF. The CDR3 nucleotides read TGTGCCAGCAGCGTAGATCCGACAGGGTTCGCCGGGGAGCTGTTTTTT.

This chain uses TRBV5-4 with TRBJ1-1; TRBD1 agrees at 10 bases. Losses at the gene ends were 3 bases for V and 0 bases for J; bases not matched to a gene: 5. CDR3 length: 16 residues. CDR1 SGHNT and CDR2 YYREEE come from the germline V gene (reference sequence). The CDR3 here is CASSSRTGGMNTEAFF. Written as DNA, the CDR3 is TGTGCCAGCAGCTCTCGGACAGGGGGAATGAACACTGAAGCTTTCTTT.

V usage is TRBV5-4 and J usage is TRBJ2-7; 8 positions match TRBD1. CDR1 and CDR2 (germline): SGHNT, YYREEE (reference sequence). Losses at the gene ends were 1 base for V and 6 bases for J; bases not matched to a gene: 6. There are 14 residues in the CDR3. The CDR3 loop reads CASSLWTGSSEQYF. CDR3 nucleotide sequence: TGTGCCAGCAGCTTGTGGACAGGGAGTAGCGAGCAGTACTTC. The full variable domain, rest sourced from reference TRBV5-4 and TRBJ2-7, is ETGVTQSPTHLIKTRGQQVTLRCSSQSGHNTVSWYQQALGQGPQFIFQYYREEENGRGNFPPRFSGLQFPNYSSELNVNALELDDSALYLCASSLWTGSSEQYFGPGTRLTVT.

This sequence joins TRBV7-7 and TRBJ2-1; possibly TRBD1 for D (6 bases). The length of the CDR3 is 15 residues. Deletions cut 1 base from V and 3 bases from J, with 10 bases between. Per the germline V gene, CDR1 is SSHAT and CDR2 is FNYEAQ (reference sequence). CDR3 sequence (DNA): TGTGCCAGCAGCTTAGGGCAGGGGAACTACAATGAGCAGTTCTTC. It translates to CASSLGQGNYNEQFF.

The chain links TRBV7-6 to TRBJ1-3, with D perhaps matching TRBD1 (6 bases). Germline V CDR1 and CDR2: SGHVS, FNYEAQ. V was trimmed by 1 base and J by 9 bases, leaving 13 bases between them. CDR3 length equals 14 residues. CDR3 loop: CASSLDPGAGTIYF. The DNA for the CDR3 is TGTGCCAGCAGCTTAGACCCAGGGGCAGGCACCATATATTTT.

The CDR3 reads CASSIVGGTEAFF. The CDR3 bases are TGTGCCAGTAGTATAGTCGGGGGCACTGAAGCTTTCTTT. The chain combines TRBV19 with TRBJ1-1, with D possibly matching TRBD1 (5 bases). Per the germline V gene, CDR1 is LNHDA and CDR2 is SQIVND (reference sequence). CDR3 length: 13 residues. V was pared by 1 base and J by 4 bases, with 7 bases between. The variable domain in full, completed from reference TRBV19 and TRBJ1-1, reads DGGITQSPKYLFRKEGQNVTLSCEQNLNHDAMYWYRQDPGQGLRLIYYSQIVNDFQKGDIAEGYSVSREKKESFPLTVTSAQKNPTAFYLCASSIVGGTEAFFGQGTRLTVV.

The chain has TRBV11-2 and TRBJ1-6; 9 nucleotides agree with TRBD1. Germline values: CDR1 SGHAT, CDR2 FQNNGV. The CDR3 sequence is 16 residues long. With V trimmed by 4 bases and J by 9 bases, 10 bases remained unmatched. The CDR3 spells CASSSGRDREGSPLHF. CDR3 nucleotide sequence: TGTGCCAGCAGCTCCGGAAGGGACAGGGAGGGTTCACCCCTCCACTTT.

CDR3 DNA sequence: TGTGCCAGCAGCCTTGGTGGGACAGACTTTGTGGGGGAAAAACTGTTTTTT. It specifies CASSLGGTDFVGEKLFF. The V and J genes are TRBV3-1 (or the pseudogene TRBV3-2) and TRBJ1-4, with 7 bases that match TRBD1. The length of the CDR3 is 17 residues. Unmatched junction bases numbered 16, after V lost 4 bases and J lost 8 bases. Germline-derived CDR1 and CDR2 are LGHDT and YNNKEL (reference sequence).

This chain joins TRBV6-1 and TRBJ1-4, with a tentative D call TRBD1 (6 bases). The CDR3 loop spans 13 amino acids. With 2 bases removed from V and 12 bases from J, the gap between germline ends came to 13 bases. Germline V gene lookup returns CDR1 MNHNS and CDR2 SASEGT. For the CDR3, the DNA is TGTGCCAGCAGTGAATTGGGGGCGGAAGAACTGTTTTTT. Residues: CASSELGAEELFF.

This clone has a handful of counts. This rearrangement joins TRBV2 to TRBJ1-3, with TRBD1 matching 10 bases. Germline V CDR1 and CDR2: SNHLY, FYNNEI. The CDR3 has 13 amino acids. Losses at the gene ends were 8 bases for V and 4 bases for J; bases not matched to a gene: 2. The CDR3 coding sequence is TGTGCCAGCGGGGACAGGGGAGGAAACACCATATATTTT. Protein sequence: CASGDRGGNTIYF.

The V gene is TRBV5-1, the J gene TRBJ2-1, with D perhaps TRBD1 (6 bases). The CDR3 covers 17 residues. V dropped 2 bases and J dropped 5 bases, with 20 bases sitting between them. CDR1 and CDR2 from the germline V gene are SGHRS and YFSETQ. The CDR3 loop is CASSFLGQLGLHNEQFF. CDR3 DNA sequence: TGCGCCAGCAGCTTCCTCGGACAGCTCGGACTGCACAATGAGCAGTTCTTC.

The count of this clone is one. In nucleotides, the CDR3 is TGTGCCAGCAGCTTGCAGGAAGGGACCCAGTACTTC. It yields the protein CASSLQEGTQYF. The chain couples TRBV5-4 to TRBJ2-5; D is unresolved. Germline V gene sequence: CDR1 SGHNT, CDR2 YYREEE (reference sequence). The germline V and J ends were trimmed by 1 base and 7 bases, with 8 bases remaining between them. The CDR3 contains 12 residues.

The CDR3 sequence: CASSNSGRLGNTEAFF. In nucleotides, the CDR3 is TGTGCCAGTAGTAACTCAGGGCGTCTTGGCAACACTGAAGCTTTCTTT. The chain is built from TRBV19 and TRBJ1-1; perhaps TRBD1 as D (5 bases). This CDR3 is 16 amino acids long. Germline-derived CDR1 and CDR2 are LNHDA and SQIVND (reference sequence). V was cut by 4 bases and J by 2 bases, with 17 bases left in between.

The chain employs TRBV5-1 and TRBJ2-5; 12 nucleotides align to TRBD1. The CDR3 covers 17 residues. J gave up 5 bases and V 4 bases, and 12 bases lay outside the gene matches. The germline V gene encodes CDR1 SGHRS and CDR2 YFSETQ. The CDR3 sequence: CASSLGTGGTKGETQYF. The CDR3 bases are TGCGCCAGCAGCCTAGGGACAGGGGGCACCAAAGGGGAGACCCAGTACTTC.

The J gene is TRBJ1-1, the V gene TRBV11-2, with 9 bases lining up with TRBD1. The germline V gene has CDR1 SGHAT and CDR2 FQNNGV. The CDR3 consists of 14 residues. V shed 3 bases, J shed 6 bases, and the junction held 5 bases outside the gene matches. CDR3 nucleotide sequence: TGTGCCAGCAGCTTGACAGGGGGTCTCTCTGAAGCTTTCTTT. Its protein product is CASSLTGGLSEAFF.

This chain joins TRBV5-6 and TRBJ1-1; D is uncertain. With 6 bases removed from V and 7 bases from J, the gap between germline ends came to 13 bases. The CDR3 length is 12 residues. Germline values: CDR1 SGHDT, CDR2 YYEEEE. CDR3 loop: CASTRWRSEAFF. The CDR3 DNA reads TGTGCCAGCACCCGTTGGAGAAGTGAAGCTTTCTTT.

In DNA form, the CDR3 reads TGTGCCAGCAGCCCTAAAGTGAGCGAGCAGTTCTTC. Translated: CASSPKVSEQFF. The chain has TRBV11-2 and TRBJ2-1; D not resolved. V shed 5 bases and J shed 10 bases, with 12 bases lying between them. Germline V CDR1 and CDR2: SGHAT, FQNNGV. CDR3 length: 12 amino acids. The complete variable domain, with remaining parts taken from reference TRBV11-2 and TRBJ2-1, reads EAGVAQSPRYKIIEKRQSVAFWCNPISGHATLYWYQQILGQGPKLLIQFQNNGVVDDSQLPKDRFSAERLKGVDSTLKIQPAKLEDSAVYLCASSPKVSEQFFGPGTRLTVL.

V and J are TRBV5-4 and TRBJ2-5; the D gene is possibly TRBD1 (6 bases). The CDR3 is made up of 16 amino acids. V lost 5 bases to trimming and J lost 5 bases, with 22 bases between them. CDR1 is SGHNT and CDR2 is YYREEE in the germline V gene (reference sequence). The CDR3 region is CASSTLQGHLGETQYF. The CDR3, as DNA: TGTGCCAGCAGTACACTGCAGGGACACCTCGGGGAGACCCAGTACTTC.

Only a few counts were recorded for this clone. V is TRBV6-5 and J is TRBJ2-7; possible D gene TRBD1, 5 bases. The CDR3 is 14 amino acids. The germline V gene encodes CDR1 MNHEY and CDR2 SVGAGI. V lost 7 bases and J lost 3, with 16 bases in between. CDR3 amino acids: CASNPQGTYYEQYF. The CDR3 DNA sequence: TGTGCCAGCAACCCCCAGGGAACTTACTACGAGCAGTACTTC.

The chain carries TRBV19 and TRBJ1-1; 7 bases map to TRBD1. The ends lost 5 bases at V and 8 bases at J; junction bases unmatched: 5. CDR1 and CDR2 from the germline V gene are LNHDA and SQIVND (reference sequence). The CDR3 has 12 amino acids. Here the CDR3 reads CASSYTGDEAFF. CDR3 DNA: TGTGCCAGTAGTTATACAGGGGACGAAGCTTTCTTT.

CDR3 region: CASREGGLGEKLFF. The CDR3 DNA follows: TGTGCCAGCCGCGAGGGGGGGCTGGGCGAAAAACTGTTTTTT. V gene TRBV6-5 combines with J gene TRBJ1-4; perhaps TRBD1 as D (6 bases). Per the germline V gene, CDR1 is MNHEY and CDR2 is SVGAGI. The V gene lost 8 bases and the J gene lost 8 bases, with 18 bases spanning the gap. This CDR3 has 14 residues.

The chain carries TRBV11-3 and TRBJ2-3; weak D call: TRBD2 (6 bases). V was trimmed by 1 base and J by 2 bases, leaving 10 bases between them. The germline CDR1 and CDR2 sequences are SGHNT and YENEEA. The CDR3 is made up of 15 amino acids. Here the CDR3 DNA reads TGTGCCAGCAGCTTAGGCCGGGGGTTCACAGATACGCAGTATTTT. Its protein product is CASSLGRGFTDTQYF.

This clone was seen only a few times. This chain connects TRBV5-4 to TRBJ2-7; D ambiguous. V lost 7 bases and J lost 5, with 10 bases in between. The CDR3 runs 11 residues. Germline CDR1 is SGHNT and CDR2 is YYREEE (reference sequence). CDR3 sequence: CASSGYDEQYF. CDR3 in DNA: TGTGCCAGCTCCGGGTACGACGAGCAGTACTTC.

The chain employs TRBV6-5 and TRBJ2-7; a possible D gene is TRBD2 (5 bases). The CDR3 consists of 15 residues. Germline CDR1 reads MNHEY; CDR2 reads SVGAGI. V was trimmed by 8 bases and J by 2 bases, leaving 19 bases between them. CDR3 sequence reads: CASVLRKEAAYEQYF. The CDR3 DNA is TGTGCCAGCGTACTTCGGAAGGAGGCGGCCTACGAGCAGTACTTC.

This sequence joins TRBV6-2 or TRBV6-3 and TRBJ2-7; D is unclear. CDR1 is MNHEY and CDR2 is SVGEGT in the germline V gene. This CDR3 region has 12 residues. Trimming stripped 3 bases from V and 4 bases from J, with 7 bases between. CDR3 in DNA: TGTGCCAGCAGTTATAGAAGTTACGAGCAGTACTTC. It yields the protein CASSYRSYEQYF.

The V gene is TRBV19, the J gene TRBJ2-7; 10 nucleotides align to TRBD1. Germline CDR1 and CDR2: LNHDA and SQIVND (reference sequence). The CDR3 loop spans 14 amino acids. Trimming took 8 bases from V and 5 from J; bases not matched to a gene: 9. This CDR3 reads CASSLGTGAHEQYF. For the CDR3, the DNA is TGTGCCAGTTCACTGGGGACAGGGGCCCACGAGCAGTACTTC.